This T cell receptor (beta chain) appears in the sequencing data of a study of T cell clonotyping in hematopoietic cell transplantation. Overall study findings and caveats: No sorting was done, leaving CD4 and CD8 contributions mixed. Recipient TCR diversity dropped after transplant; expanded clonotypes rose from day 30 to 180.

Measured with immunoSEQ multiplex PCR; TCRdb has only the in-frame clones, and not every one. The sample yields tens of thousands of clones, around 96% seen once. V was clipped by 3 bases and J by 9 bases; unmatched bases: 12. The CDR3 consists of 16 residues. The germline CDR1 and CDR2 sequences are PRHDT and FYEKMQ (reference sequence). A remark on this clone: Its specificity is not known.

Sequencing input: peripheral blood mononuclear cells. V usage is TRBV13 and J usage is TRBJ2-1; 9 positions match TRBD2. The sequence came from a young man in good health. Some clones in this sample may be carry-over from other donors' samples. The CDR3: CASSLVGLAGDSEQFF. The CDR3 DNA reads as TGTGCCAGCAGCTTGGTGGGACTAGCAGGGGATAGTGAGCAGTTCTTC.